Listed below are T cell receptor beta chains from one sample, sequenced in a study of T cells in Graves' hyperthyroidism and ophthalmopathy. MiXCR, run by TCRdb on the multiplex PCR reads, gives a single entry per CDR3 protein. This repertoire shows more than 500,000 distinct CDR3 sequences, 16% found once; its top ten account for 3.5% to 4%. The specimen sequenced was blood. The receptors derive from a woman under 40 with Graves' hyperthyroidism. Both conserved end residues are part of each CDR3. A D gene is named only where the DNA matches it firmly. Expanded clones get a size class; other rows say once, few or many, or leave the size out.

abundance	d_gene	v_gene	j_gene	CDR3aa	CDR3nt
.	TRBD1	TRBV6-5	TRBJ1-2	CASSYGPPGQGYGYTF	TGTGCCAGCAGTTACGGTCCCCCGGGACAGGGTTACGGCTACACCTTC
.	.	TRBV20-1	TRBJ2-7	CSARDSGTGKIYEQYF	TGCAGTGCTAGGGATTCAGGGACGGGAAAAATCTACGAGCAGTACTTC
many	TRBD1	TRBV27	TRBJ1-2	CASKGTVSNYGYTF	TGTGCCAGCAAAGGGACAGTTTCGAACTATGGCTACACCTTC
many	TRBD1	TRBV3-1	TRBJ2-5	CASSQETGRETQYF	TGTGCCAGCAGCCAAGAGACAGGGCGGGAGACCCAGTACTTC
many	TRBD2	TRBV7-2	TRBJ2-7	CASSKNGGNYEQYF	TGTGCCAGCAGCAAAAACGGGGGGAACTACGAGCAGTACTTC
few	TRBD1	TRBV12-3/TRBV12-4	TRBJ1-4	CASSSTGGGYEKLFF	TGTGCCAGCAGTTCAACAGGGGGGGGGTATGAAAAACTGTTTTTT
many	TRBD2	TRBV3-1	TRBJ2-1	CASSGGGLAGGNEQFF	TGTGCCAGCAGCGGGGGAGGCCTAGCGGGAGGCAATGAGCAGTTCTTC
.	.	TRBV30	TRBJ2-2	CAWSESFPGLANTGELFF	TGTGCCTGGAGTGAGTCATTTCCCGGGCTAGCGAACACCGGGGAGCTGTTTTTT
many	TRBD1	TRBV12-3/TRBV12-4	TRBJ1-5	CASSLGPGQGWQPQHF	TGTGCCAGCAGTTTAGGTCCGGGACAGGGCTGGCAGCCCCAGCATTTT
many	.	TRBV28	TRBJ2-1	CASSLWGDKSSYNEQFF	TGTGCCAGCAGTTTATGGGGAGACAAGAGCTCCTACAATGAGCAGTTCTTC
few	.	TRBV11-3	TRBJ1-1	CASSLGTKGTNTEAFF	TGTGCCAGCAGCTTAGGAACTAAGGGGACGAACACTGAAGCTTTCTTT
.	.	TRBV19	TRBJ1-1	CASSITTEAFF	TGTGCCAGTAGTATAACCACTGAAGCTTTCTTT
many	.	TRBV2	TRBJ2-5	CASSEERSQGETQYF	TGTGCCAGCAGTGAAGAGCGGAGCCAGGGGGAGACCCAGTACTTC
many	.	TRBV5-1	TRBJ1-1	CASSLKPESEAFF	TGCGCCAGCAGCTTGAAACCGGAGAGTGAAGCTTTCTTT
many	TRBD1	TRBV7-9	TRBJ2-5	CASSPDRGRETQYF	TGTGCCAGCAGCCCCGACAGGGGGCGAGAGACCCAGTACTTC
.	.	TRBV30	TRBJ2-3	CAWSYRDLHTDTQYF	TGTGCCTGGAGTTACCGGGACTTACACACAGATACGCAGTATTTT
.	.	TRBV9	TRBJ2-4	CASSGGGGIENIQYF	TGTGCCAGCAGCGGAGGGGGAGGGATAGAAAACATTCAGTACTTC
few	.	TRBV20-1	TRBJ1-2	CTAPPPGTGSYGYTF	TGCACCGCCCCCCCCCCGGGTACAGGGTCCTATGGCTACACCTTC
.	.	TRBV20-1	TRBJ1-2	CSAPPRQGFYGYTF	TGCAGTGCTCCTCCTCGCCAGGGTTTTTATGGCTACACCTTC
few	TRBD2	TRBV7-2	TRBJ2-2	CASRFGRAPGELFF	TGTGCCAGCAGATTTGGGAGGGCACCCGGGGAGCTGTTTTTT
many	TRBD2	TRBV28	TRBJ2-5	CASSPLTSAQETQYF	TGTGCCAGCAGTCCCCTGACTAGCGCCCAAGAGACCCAGTACTTC
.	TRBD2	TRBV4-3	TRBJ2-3	CASSQSGTSIDTQYF	TGCGCCAGCAGCCAATCCGGGACTAGCATCGATACGCAGTATTTT
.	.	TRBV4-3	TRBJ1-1	CASSQTSGEAFF	TGCGCCAGCAGCCAAACCTCAGGGGAAGCTTTCTTT
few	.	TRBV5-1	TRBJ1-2	CASSLASVSQGYTF	TGCGCCAGCAGCTTGGCCTCTGTTTCCCAGGGCTACACCTTC
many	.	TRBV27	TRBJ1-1	CASSLLAGVSTEAFF	TGTGCCAGCAGTTTACTTGCAGGGGTCAGCACTGAAGCTTTCTTT
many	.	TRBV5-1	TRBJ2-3	CASSKLDGGTDTQYF	TGCGCCAGCAGCAAGTTAGACGGTGGCACAGATACGCAGTATTTT
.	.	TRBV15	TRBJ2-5	CATSPPGLPETQYF	TGTGCCACCAGCCCCCCGGGACTCCCAGAGACCCAGTACTTC
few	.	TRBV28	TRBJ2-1	CASSPRDSTFEQFF	TGTGCCAGCAGTCCCCGGGACTCCACTTTTGAGCAGTTCTTC
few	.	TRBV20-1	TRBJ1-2	CSAEDRIYGYTF	TGCAGTGCCGAAGACCGTATCTATGGCTACACCTTC
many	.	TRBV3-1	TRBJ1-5	CASSYRGVDQPQHF	TGTGCCAGCAGCTACCGAGGGGTGGATCAGCCCCAGCATTTT
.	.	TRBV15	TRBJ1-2	CATSTGREIDGYTF	TGTGCCACCAGCACGGGAAGGGAAATAGATGGCTACACCTTC
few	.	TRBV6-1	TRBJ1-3	CASSEGYYSGNTIYF	TGTGCCAGCAGTGAAGGGTACTACTCTGGAAACACCATATATTTT
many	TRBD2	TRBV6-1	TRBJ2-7	CASSDLAAYEQYF	TGTGCCAGCAGTGACCTAGCGGCCTACGAGCAGTACTTC
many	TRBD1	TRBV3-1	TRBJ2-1	CASSHRDRITNEQFF	TGTGCCAGCAGCCACCGGGACAGGATCACGAATGAGCAGTTCTTC
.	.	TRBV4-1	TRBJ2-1	CASSYTQGGQFF	TGCGCCAGCAGCTACACCCAGGGGGGGCAGTTCTTC
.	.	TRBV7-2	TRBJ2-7	CASSLSRIGTYEQYF	TGCGCCAGCAGCTTATCCCGCATAGGGACCTACGAGCAGTACTTC
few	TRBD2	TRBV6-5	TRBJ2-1	CASSYLSGGAAEQFF	TGTGCCAGCAGTTACCTCAGCGGGGGGGCCGCTGAGCAGTTCTTC
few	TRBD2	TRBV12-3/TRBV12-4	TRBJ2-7	CASSKGPAPGRVHYEQYF	TGTGCCAGCAGTAAGGGACCAGCCCCCGGGAGGGTGCACTACGAGCAGTACTTC
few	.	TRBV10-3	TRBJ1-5	CAITAGMGTQPQHF	TGTGCCATCACCGCAGGGATGGGGACTCAGCCCCAGCATTTT
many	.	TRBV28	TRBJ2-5	CASSSSGASETQYF	TGTGCCAGCAGTTCTTCCGGGGCGTCAGAGACCCAGTACTTC
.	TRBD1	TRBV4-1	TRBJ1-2	CASSQLGQYGYTF	TGCGCCAGCAGCCAATTGGGACAGTATGGCTACACCTTC
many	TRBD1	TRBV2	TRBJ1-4	CASSVPRDRVQEKLFF	TGTGCCAGCAGTGTCCCCCGAGACAGGGTTCAGGAAAAACTGTTTTTT
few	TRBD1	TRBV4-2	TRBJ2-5	CASSQDRGTGQYF	TGTGCCAGCAGCCAAGATCGGGGGACAGGCCAGTACTTC
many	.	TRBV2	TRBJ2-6	CASGGVSGANVLTF	TGTGCCAGCGGTGGTGTATCTGGGGCCAACGTCCTGACTTTC
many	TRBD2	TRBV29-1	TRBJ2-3	CSVDGTSSSPDTQYF	TGCAGCGTTGACGGGACTAGCTCGTCCCCAGATACGCAGTATTTT
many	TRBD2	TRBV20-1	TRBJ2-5	CSAYTAGAPRETQYF	TGCAGTGCTTATACAGCGGGAGCCCCCCGAGAGACCCAGTACTTC
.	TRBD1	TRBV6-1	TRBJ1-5	CASRDRLYQPQHF	TGTGCCAGCCGGGACAGGCTATATCAGCCCCAGCATTTT
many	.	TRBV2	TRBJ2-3	CASTLATTDTQYF	TGTGCCAGCACCCTTGCGACCACAGATACGCAGTATTTT
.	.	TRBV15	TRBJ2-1	CATSRELAESSEQFF	TGTGCCACCAGCAGAGAGTTGGCCGAGTCAAGTGAGCAGTTCTTC
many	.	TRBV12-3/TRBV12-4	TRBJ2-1	CASRIVGGEQFF	TGTGCCAGCAGGATAGTTGGCGGTGAGCAGTTCTTC
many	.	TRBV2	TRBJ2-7	CASSDDGRGSYEQYF	TGTGCCAGCAGTGACGACGGGAGAGGGTCCTACGAGCAGTACTTC